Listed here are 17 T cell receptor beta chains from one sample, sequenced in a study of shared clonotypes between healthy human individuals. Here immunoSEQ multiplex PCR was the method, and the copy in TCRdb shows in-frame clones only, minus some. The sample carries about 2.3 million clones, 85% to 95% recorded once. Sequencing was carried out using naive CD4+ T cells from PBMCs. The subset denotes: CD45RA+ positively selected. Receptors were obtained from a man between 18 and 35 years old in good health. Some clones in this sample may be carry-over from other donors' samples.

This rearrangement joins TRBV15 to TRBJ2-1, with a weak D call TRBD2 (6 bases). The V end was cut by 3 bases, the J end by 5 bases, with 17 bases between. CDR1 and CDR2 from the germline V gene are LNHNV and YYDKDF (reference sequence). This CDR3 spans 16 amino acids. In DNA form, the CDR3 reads TGTGCCACCAGCAGCCCCATGGCGGGATACAACAATGAGCAGTTCTTC. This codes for CATSSPMAGYNNEQFF.

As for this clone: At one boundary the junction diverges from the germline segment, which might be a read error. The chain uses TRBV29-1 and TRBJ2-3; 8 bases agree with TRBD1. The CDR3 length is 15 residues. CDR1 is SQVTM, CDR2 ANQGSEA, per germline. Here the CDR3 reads CSVEGQGTSTDTQYF. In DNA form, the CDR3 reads TGCAGCGTGGAAGGACAGGGAACTAGCACAGATACGCAGTATTTT.

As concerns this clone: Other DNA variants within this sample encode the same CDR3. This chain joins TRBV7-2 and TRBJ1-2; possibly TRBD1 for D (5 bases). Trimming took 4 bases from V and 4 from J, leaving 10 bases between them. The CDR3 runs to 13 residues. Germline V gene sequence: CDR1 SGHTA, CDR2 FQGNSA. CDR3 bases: TGTGCCAGCAGCTCCCGTCAGGGCTATGGCTACACCTTC. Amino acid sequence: CASSSRQGYGYTF.

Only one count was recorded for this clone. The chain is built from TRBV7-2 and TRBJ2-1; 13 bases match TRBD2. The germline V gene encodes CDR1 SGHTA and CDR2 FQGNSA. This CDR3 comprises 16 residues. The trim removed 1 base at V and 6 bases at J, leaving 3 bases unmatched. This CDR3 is CASSLVGTSGINEQFF. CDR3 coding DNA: TGTGCCAGCAGCTTAGTTGGGACTAGCGGGATCAATGAGCAGTTCTTC.

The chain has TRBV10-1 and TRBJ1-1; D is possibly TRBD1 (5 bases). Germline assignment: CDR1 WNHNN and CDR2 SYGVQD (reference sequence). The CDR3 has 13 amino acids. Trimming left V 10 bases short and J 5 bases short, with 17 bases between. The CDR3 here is CATRVKLGTEAFF. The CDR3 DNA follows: TGCGCCACCAGGGTTAAGCTTGGGACTGAAGCTTTCTTT.

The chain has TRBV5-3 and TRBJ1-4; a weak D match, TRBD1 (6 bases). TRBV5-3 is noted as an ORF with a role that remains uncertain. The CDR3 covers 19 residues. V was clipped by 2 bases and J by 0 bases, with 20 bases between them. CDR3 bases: TGTGCCAGAAGCTTTTACAGGGACTTGCCAATTGCAACTAATGAAAAACTGTTTTTT. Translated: CARSFYRDLPIATNEKLFF.

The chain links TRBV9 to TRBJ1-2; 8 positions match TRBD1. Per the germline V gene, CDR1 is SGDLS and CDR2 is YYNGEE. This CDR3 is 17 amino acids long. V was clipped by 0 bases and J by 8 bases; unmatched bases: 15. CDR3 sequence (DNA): TGTGCCAGCAGCGTAGGAACGACAGGGGAATACGTGGGCGGCTACACCTTC. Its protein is CASSVGTTGEYVGGYTF.

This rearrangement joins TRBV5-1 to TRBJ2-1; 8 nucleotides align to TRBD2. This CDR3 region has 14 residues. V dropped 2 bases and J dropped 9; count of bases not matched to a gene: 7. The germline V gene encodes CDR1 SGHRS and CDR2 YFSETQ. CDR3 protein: CASSFRGGGSEQFF. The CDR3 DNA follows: TGCGCCAGCAGCTTCAGGGGCGGGGGGAGTGAGCAGTTCTTC.

CDR3 in amino acids: CASSSGTYNEQFF. The CDR3 DNA follows: TGTGCCAGCAGTTCCGGGACTTACAATGAGCAGTTCTTC. This chain joins TRBV6-4 and TRBJ2-1, with D possibly being TRBD2 (6 bases). The CDR3 covers 13 residues. V lost 5 bases to trimming and J lost 4 bases, with 9 bases between them. The germline V gene has CDR1 MRHNA and CDR2 SNTAGT.

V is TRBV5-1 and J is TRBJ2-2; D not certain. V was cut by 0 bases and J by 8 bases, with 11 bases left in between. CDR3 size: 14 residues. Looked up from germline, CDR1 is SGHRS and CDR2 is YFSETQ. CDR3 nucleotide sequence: TGCGCCAGCAGCTTGGCCTTCGGTACTGGGGAGCTGTTTTTT. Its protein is CASSLAFGTGELFF.

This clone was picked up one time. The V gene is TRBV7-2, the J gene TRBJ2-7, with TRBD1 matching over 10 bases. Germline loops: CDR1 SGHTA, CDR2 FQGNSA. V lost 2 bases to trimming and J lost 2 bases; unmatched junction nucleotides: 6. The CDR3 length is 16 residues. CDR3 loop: CASSLIGTGVPYEQYF. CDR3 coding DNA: TGTGCCAGCAGCTTAATCGGGACAGGGGTACCCTACGAGCAGTACTTC.

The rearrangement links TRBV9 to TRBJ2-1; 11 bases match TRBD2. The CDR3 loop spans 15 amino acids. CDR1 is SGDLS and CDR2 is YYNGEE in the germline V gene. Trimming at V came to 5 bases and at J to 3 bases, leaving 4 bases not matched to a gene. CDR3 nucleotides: TGTGCCAGCAGGGGGGGACTAGCGGACTACAATGAGCAGTTCTTC. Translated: CASRGGLADYNEQFF.

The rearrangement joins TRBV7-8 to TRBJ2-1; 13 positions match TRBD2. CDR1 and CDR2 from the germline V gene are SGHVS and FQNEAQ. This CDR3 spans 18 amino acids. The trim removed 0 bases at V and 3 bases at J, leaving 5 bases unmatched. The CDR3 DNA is TGTGCCAGCAGCTTAGCACTAGCGGGAGGGGTTCTCTACAATGAGCAGTTCTTC. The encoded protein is CASSLALAGGVLYNEQFF.

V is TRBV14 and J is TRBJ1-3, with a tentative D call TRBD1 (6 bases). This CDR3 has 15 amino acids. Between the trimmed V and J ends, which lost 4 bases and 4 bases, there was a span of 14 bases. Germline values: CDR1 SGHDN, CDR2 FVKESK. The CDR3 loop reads CASSPRRGLGNTIYF. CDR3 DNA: TGTGCCAGCAGCCCCCGGAGGGGGTTGGGAAACACCATATATTTT.

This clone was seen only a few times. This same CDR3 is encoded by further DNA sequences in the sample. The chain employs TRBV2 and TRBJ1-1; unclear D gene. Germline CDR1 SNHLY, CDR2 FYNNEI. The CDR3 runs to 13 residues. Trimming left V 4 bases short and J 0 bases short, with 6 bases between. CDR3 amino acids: CASSGGLNTEAFF. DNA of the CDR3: TGTGCCAGCAGTGGCGGATTGAACACTGAAGCTTTCTTT.

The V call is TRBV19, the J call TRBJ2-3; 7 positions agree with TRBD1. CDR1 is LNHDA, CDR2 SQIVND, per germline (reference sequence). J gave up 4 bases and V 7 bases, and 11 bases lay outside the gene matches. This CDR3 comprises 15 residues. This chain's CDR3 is CASKKGQLTPDTQYF. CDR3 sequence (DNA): TGTGCCAGTAAAAAGGGACAGCTAACGCCAGATACGCAGTATTTT.

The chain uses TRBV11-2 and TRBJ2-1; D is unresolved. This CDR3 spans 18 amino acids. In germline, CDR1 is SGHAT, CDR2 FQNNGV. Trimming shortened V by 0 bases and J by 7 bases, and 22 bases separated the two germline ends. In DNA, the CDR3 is TGTGCCAGCAGCTTAGATCCCATGGGCTTCTCCAAGACAAATGAGCAGTTCTTC. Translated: CASSLDPMGFSKTNEQFF.